A selection of T cell receptor beta chains follows, all from one sample in a study of T cells in Graves' hyperthyroidism and ophthalmopathy. A single record per CDR3 protein comes from TCRdb applying MiXCR to the multiplex PCR reads. This table holds roughly 580,000 distinct CDR3 sequences, about 15% found once. The sequenced material came from blood. These receptors came from a woman under 40 with Graves' hyperthyroidism that later progressed to Graves' ophthalmopathy. The CDR3 runs from the conserved cysteine through the conserved F or W. D genes are given only for firm matches. Clone size is stated in some rows and not others, as once, few, many or a class when expanded.

cdr3_nt cdr3_aa cdr3_length j_call d_call clone_size v_call
TGCAGTGCCACCTCCAGGGGTATCACTGAAGCTTTCTTT CSATSRGITEAFF 13 TRBJ1-1 - few TRBV20-1
TGTGCCAGCAGGCCCGCGGCTCTAATCTCTGGAAACACCATATATTTT CASRPAALISGNTIYF 16 TRBJ1-3 - few TRBV28
TGTGCCAGTAGTATATCAACTCTCTCAGATACGCAGTATTTT CASSISTLSDTQYF 14 TRBJ2-3 - - TRBV19
TGTGCCAGCAAAGGGGGGTTGGGACGGTACTTC CASKGGLGRYF 11 TRBJ2-5 - many TRBV2
TGTGCCAGCAGTCGCCTCGGTCAGGGGGCGGATGAAAAACTGTTTTTT CASSRLGQGADEKLFF 16 TRBJ1-4 TRBD1 many TRBV28
TGTGCCACGACACAGGGACAGGGGGAGACCCAGTACTTC CATTQGQGETQYF 13 TRBJ2-5 TRBD1 many TRBV2
TGTGCCAGCAGCCCAAGGGTAGCTGGCAATGAGCAGTTCTTC CASSPRVAGNEQFF 14 TRBJ2-1 - few TRBV7-2
TGTGCCAGCAGTCCAGGTTTTGGAGGGTTAATCCACCGTACCTTCAACACTGAAGCTTTCTTT CASSPGFGGLIHRTFNTEAFF 21 TRBJ1-1 - many TRBV12-3/TRBV12-4
TGCAGTGCTAGAGATCCGGGTTGGGAGCAGTACTTC CSARDPGWEQYF 12 TRBJ2-7 - many TRBV20-1
TGTGCCAGCAGCCCTCGAGGGGTAGGGGCTGGAAACACCATATATTTT CASSPRGVGAGNTIYF 16 TRBJ1-3 - - TRBV3-1
TGTGCCAGCATATTACAGGGGGAGACTGAAGCTTTCTTT CASILQGETEAFF 13 TRBJ1-1 TRBD1 many TRBV2
TGTGCCAGCAGAAAGGGACTAGCGGGAGACAATGAGCAGTTCTTC CASRKGLAGDNEQFF 15 TRBJ2-1 TRBD2 - TRBV6-1
TGTGCCAGTAGTCTATCGGCGGGGAGCCAAGAGACCCAGTACTTC CASSLSAGSQETQYF 15 TRBJ2-5 - - TRBV19
TGTGCCAGCAGCACTCGACTAGCGGGAGTCTCCGAGCAGTACTTC CASSTRLAGVSEQYF 15 TRBJ2-7 TRBD2 - TRBV7-8
TGTGCCAGCAGTTCCCTTAGCGGGCCCTCCCACGAGCAGTACTTC CASSSLSGPSHEQYF 15 TRBJ2-7 TRBD2 many TRBV28
TGCGCCAGCAGCTTAGGGACGGCAGCTAACTATGGCTACACCTTC CASSLGTAANYGYTF 15 TRBJ1-2 - few TRBV5-1
TGCGCCAGCAGCCCTCTCCGGGGGACTAATGAAAAACTGTTTTTT CASSPLRGTNEKLFF 15 TRBJ1-4 - - TRBV5-1
TGTGCCAGCAGCCCCCTGGGGGGCAGCAATCTCGACACTGAAGCTTTCTTT CASSPLGGSNLDTEAFF 17 TRBJ1-1 - many TRBV7-9
TGTGCCAGCTCACCACCGTACTCTGGAAACACCATATATTTT CASSPPYSGNTIYF 14 TRBJ1-3 - many TRBV18
TGTGCCGGTAGCCCGACTAGCGGCACAGATACGCAGTATTTT CAGSPTSGTDTQYF 14 TRBJ2-3 TRBD2 few TRBV19
TGTGCCAGCAGCTTAGTTGTCGGGGGCACAGATACGCAGTATTTT CASSLVVGGTDTQYF 15 TRBJ2-3 - many TRBV11-2
TGTGCCAGCAGTTTTACAGGTACGAACACTGAAGCTTTCTTT CASSFTGTNTEAFF 14 TRBJ1-1 - many TRBV27
TGTGCCAGTATAGGGACGGCTAATGAAAAACTGTTTTTT CASIGTANEKLFF 13 TRBJ1-4 - - TRBV7-9
TGTGCCAGCAGCTACGGACTAGCGGGAGCTGAATACAATGAGCAGTTCTTC CASSYGLAGAEYNEQFF 17 TRBJ2-1 TRBD2 - TRBV5-4
TGTGCCAGCAGCCTAGGCTTACGGGCCACTGGGGATGGCTACACCTTC CASSLGLRATGDGYTF 16 TRBJ1-2 - - TRBV4-2
TGTGCCAGCAGCTTAGCGGAACCTAAAGGCTACGAGCAGTACTTC CASSLAEPKGYEQYF 15 TRBJ2-7 - many TRBV7-9
TGTGCCAGCAGGCGACTAGCCTACGAGCAGTACTTC CASRRLAYEQYF 12 TRBJ2-7 - many TRBV2
TGTGCCTGGACCGCCCAGGGGGCAACTAATGAAAAACTGTTTTTT CAWTAQGATNEKLFF 15 TRBJ1-4 TRBD1 - TRBV30
TGTGCCAGCTTTGGACAGGGCGGGGAAAAACTGTTTTTT CASFGQGGEKLFF 13 TRBJ1-4 TRBD1 many TRBV3-1
TGTGCCTGCCAAGGGGTAGAGTATGGCTACACCTTC CACQGVEYGYTF 12 TRBJ1-2 - many TRBV6-1
TGTGCCAGCAGCTTAGCTGGTGGAGAGGCCAACGTCCTGACTTTC CASSLAGGEANVLTF 15 TRBJ2-6 - - TRBV11-3
TGTGCCAGCATCCAGGGACTAGCGGGAGTCGCCTACGAGCAGTACTTC CASIQGLAGVAYEQYF 16 TRBJ2-7 TRBD2 few TRBV28
TGTGCCAGCAACTGGGGACTCGCTGTTTCCGAGCAGTACTTC CASNWGLAVSEQYF 14 TRBJ2-7 - many TRBV25-1
TGTGCCAGCAGCTTAGGGGGAGGGGAAGGGAAGCAGTACTTC CASSLGGGEGKQYF 14 TRBJ2-7 TRBD2 many TRBV7-9
TGTGCCAGCAGTGAAGCGGGTCAGGCGGGTAGGTACGAGCAGTACTTC CASSEAGQAGRYEQYF 16 TRBJ2-7 - many TRBV6-1
TGTGCCACCGTCAGGGGAAATCTTTACAATGAGCAGTTCTTC CATVRGNLYNEQFF 14 TRBJ2-1 - many TRBV2
TGTGCCAGCAGCGCACTGGGACAGGGGGCTAGCGGGAGATACAATGAGCAGTTCTTC CASSALGQGASGRYNEQFF 19 TRBJ2-1 TRBD1 - TRBV6-1
TGTGCCAGCAGCTGGGACAGGCGCCTCGCGGGGGATACGCAGTATTTT CASSWDRRLAGDTQYF 16 TRBJ2-3 TRBD1 many TRBV5-5
TGTGCCAGCAGCGACAGGGGACGAACCTACGAGCAGTACTTC CASSDRGRTYEQYF 14 TRBJ2-7 TRBD1 many TRBV27
TGTGCCAGCAGCTCCGGGGCTACTAGCACAGATACGCAGTATTTT CASSSGATSTDTQYF 15 TRBJ2-3 - many TRBV11-2
TGTGCCAGTGGCCGAAATAACTATGGCTACACCTTC CASGRNNYGYTF 12 TRBJ1-2 - many TRBV9
TGTGCCAGCAGTGAAATGGATCAGCCCCAGCATTTT CASSEMDQPQHF 12 TRBJ1-5 - many TRBV2
TGTGCCAGCAGCTCACTGACAGGGACGAACACTGAAGCTTTCTTT CASSSLTGTNTEAFF 15 TRBJ1-1 TRBD1 many TRBV11-3
TGTGCCAGCTCAATCGCGGGAGGTCCAGAGACCCAGTACTTC CASSIAGGPETQYF 14 TRBJ2-5 TRBD2 many TRBV18
TGTGCCAGCAGTGAAGGGGACCCCCAGAGTGAGCAGTTCTTC CASSEGDPQSEQFF 14 TRBJ2-1 - many TRBV6-1
TGTGCCACCAACCGGGACAGGGGAAACACCGGGGAGCTGTTTTTT CATNRDRGNTGELFF 15 TRBJ2-2 TRBD1 many TRBV10-3
TGCGCCAGCAGGGGAGTAACCAAAAACATTCAGTACTTC CASRGVTKNIQYF 13 TRBJ2-4 - - TRBV10-2
TGTGCCAGCAGTGCTAGCGGGAGGTACGAGCAGTACTTC CASSASGRYEQYF 13 TRBJ2-7 TRBD2 many TRBV12-3/TRBV12-4
TGTGCCAGCAGCTTGGAGGAGCTCTATGGCTACACCTTC CASSLEELYGYTF 13 TRBJ1-2 - few TRBV5-6
TGTGCCAGCAGGCAGGAAGACAGGGATCATTCACCCCTCCACTTT CASRQEDRDHSPLHF 15 TRBJ1-6 TRBD1 many TRBV6-2/TRBV6-3
TGTGCCAGTATTTCCCCCGGGACAGGCTCGCAGAGTGAGCAGTTCTTC CASISPGTGSQSEQFF 16 TRBJ2-1 TRBD1 many TRBV19
TGTGCCAGCAGCCCCGTCGGGACTAGCGGGCCAGATACGCAGTATTTT CASSPVGTSGPDTQYF 16 TRBJ2-3 TRBD2 many TRBV7-3